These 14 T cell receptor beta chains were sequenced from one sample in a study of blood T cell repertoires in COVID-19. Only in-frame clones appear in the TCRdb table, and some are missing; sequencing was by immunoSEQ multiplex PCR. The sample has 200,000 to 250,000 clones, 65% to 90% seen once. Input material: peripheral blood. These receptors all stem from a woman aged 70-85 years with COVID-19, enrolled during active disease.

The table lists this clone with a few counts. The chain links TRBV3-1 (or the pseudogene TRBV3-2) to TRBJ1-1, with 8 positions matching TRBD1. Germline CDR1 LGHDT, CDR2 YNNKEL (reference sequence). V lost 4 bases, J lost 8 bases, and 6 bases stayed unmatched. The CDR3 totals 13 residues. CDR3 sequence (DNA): TGTGCCAGCAGCCTGGACAGGGAGAGGGAAGCTTTCTTT. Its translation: CASSLDREREAFF.

CDR3 nucleotides: TGTGCCAGCAGCTTTAATCACTATGGCTACACCTTC. Translation gives CASSFNHYGYTF. The chain is built from TRBV13 and TRBJ1-2; D not resolved. Between the trimmed V and J ends, which lost 3 bases and 3 bases, there was a span of 5 bases. Germline V gene sequence: CDR1 PRHDT, CDR2 FYEKMQ (reference sequence). The CDR3 consists of 12 residues.

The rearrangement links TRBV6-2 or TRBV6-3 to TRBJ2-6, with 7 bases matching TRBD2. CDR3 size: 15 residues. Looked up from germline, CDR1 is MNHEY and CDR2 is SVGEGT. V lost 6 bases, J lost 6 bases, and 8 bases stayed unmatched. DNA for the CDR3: TGTGCCAGCAGCACCGGGGGAGGGCTGGCCAACGTCCTGACTTTC. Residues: CASSTGGGLANVLTF.

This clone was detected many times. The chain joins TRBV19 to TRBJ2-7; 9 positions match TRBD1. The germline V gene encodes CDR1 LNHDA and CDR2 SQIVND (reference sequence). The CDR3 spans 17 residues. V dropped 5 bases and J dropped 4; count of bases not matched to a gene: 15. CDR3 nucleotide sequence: TGTGCCAGTAGTCTCAGACCTCCGGGACAGGGCTTTTACGAGCAGTACTTC. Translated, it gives CASSLRPPGQGFYEQYF.

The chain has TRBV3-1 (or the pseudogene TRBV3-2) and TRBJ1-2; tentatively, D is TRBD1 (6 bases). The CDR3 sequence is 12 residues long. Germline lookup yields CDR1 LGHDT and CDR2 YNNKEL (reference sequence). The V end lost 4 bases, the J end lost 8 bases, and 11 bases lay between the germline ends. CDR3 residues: CASSPQGIGYTF. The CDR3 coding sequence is TGTGCCAGCAGCCCACAGGGTATCGGCTACACCTTC.

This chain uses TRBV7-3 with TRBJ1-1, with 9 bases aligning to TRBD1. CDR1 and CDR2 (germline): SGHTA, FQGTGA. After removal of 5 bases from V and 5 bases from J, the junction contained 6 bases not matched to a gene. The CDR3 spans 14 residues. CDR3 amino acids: CASSPGQGHTEAFF. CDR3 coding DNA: TGTGCCAGCAGCCCAGGACAGGGGCATACTGAAGCTTTCTTT.

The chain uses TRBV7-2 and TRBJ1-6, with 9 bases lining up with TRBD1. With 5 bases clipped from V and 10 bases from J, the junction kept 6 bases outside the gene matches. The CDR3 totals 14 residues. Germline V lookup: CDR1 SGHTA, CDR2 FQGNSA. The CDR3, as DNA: TGTGCCAGCAGCCTCAGACAGGGGGGGTCACCCCTCCACTTT. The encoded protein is CASSLRQGGSPLHF.

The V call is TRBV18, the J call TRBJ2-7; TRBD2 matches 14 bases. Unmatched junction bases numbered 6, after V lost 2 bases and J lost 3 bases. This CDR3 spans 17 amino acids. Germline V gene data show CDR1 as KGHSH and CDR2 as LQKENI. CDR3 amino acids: CASSPRLAGGRLYEQYF. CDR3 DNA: TGTGCCAGCTCACCAAGACTAGCGGGGGGGCGACTCTACGAGCAGTACTTC. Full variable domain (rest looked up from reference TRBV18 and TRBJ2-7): NAGVMQNPRHLVRRRGQEARLRCSPMKGHSHVYWYRQLPEEGLKFMVYLQKENIIDESGMPKERFSAEFPKEGPSILRIQQVVRGDSAAYFCASSPRLAGGRLYEQYFGPGTRLTVT.

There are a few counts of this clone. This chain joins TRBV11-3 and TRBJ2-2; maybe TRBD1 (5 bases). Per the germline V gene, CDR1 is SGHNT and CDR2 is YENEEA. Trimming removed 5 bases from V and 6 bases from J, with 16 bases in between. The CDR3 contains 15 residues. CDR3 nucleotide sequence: TGTGCCAGCAGCGCGACAGATTTCCTCTCCGGGGAGCTGTTTTTT. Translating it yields CASSATDFLSGELFF.

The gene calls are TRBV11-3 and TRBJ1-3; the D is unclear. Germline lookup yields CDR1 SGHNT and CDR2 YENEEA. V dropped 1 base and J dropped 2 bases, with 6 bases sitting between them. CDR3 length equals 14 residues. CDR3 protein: CASSLGETGNTIYF. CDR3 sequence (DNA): TGTGCCAGCAGCTTAGGAGAAACTGGAAACACCATATATTTT.

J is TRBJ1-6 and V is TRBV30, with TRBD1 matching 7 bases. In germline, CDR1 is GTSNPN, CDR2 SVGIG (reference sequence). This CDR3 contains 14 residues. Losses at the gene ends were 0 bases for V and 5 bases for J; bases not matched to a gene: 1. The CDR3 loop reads CAWSVGGDNSPLHF. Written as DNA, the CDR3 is TGTGCCTGGAGTGTAGGGGGCGATAATTCACCCCTCCACTTT. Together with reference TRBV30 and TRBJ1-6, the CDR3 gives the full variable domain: SQTIHQWPATLVQPVGSPLSLECTVEGTSNPNLYWYRQAAGRGLQLLFYSVGIGQISSEVPQNLSASRPQDRQFILSSKKLLLSDSGFYLCAWSVGGDNSPLHFGNGTRLTVT.

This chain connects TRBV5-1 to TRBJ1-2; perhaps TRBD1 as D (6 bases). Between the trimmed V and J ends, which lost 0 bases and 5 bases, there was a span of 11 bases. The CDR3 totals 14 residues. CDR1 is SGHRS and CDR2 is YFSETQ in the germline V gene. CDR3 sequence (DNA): TGCGCCAGCAGCTTGGGAGACAGGAAATATGGCTACACCTTC. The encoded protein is CASSLGDRKYGYTF.

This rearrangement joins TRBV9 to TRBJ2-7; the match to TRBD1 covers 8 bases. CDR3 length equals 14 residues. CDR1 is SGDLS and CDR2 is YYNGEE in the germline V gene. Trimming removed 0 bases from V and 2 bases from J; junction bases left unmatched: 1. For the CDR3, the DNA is TGTGCCAGCAGCGTAGGGACAGGGACCTACGAGCAGTACTTC. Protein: CASSVGTGTYEQYF.

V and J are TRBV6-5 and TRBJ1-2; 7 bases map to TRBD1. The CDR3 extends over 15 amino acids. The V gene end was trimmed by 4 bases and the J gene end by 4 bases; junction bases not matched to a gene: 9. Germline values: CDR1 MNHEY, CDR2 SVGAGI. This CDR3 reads CASSSGTDQTYGYTF. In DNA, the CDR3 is TGTGCCAGCAGTTCTGGGACAGACCAGACCTATGGCTACACCTTC.